The 16 T cell receptor beta chains below come from one sample, sequenced in a study of OX40 agonist ivuxolimab in advanced cancers. Sequenced by immunoSEQ multiplex PCR; TCRdb stores in-frame clones only, minus some. The repertoire holds about 42,000 clones, with roughly 90% as singletons. Source: CD4+ or CD8+ T cells sorted from blood, taken in a trial of the OX40 agonist ivuxolimab. The receptors were gathered from an adult with an advanced solid tumor such as melanoma, head and neck, liver or kidney cancer.

J is TRBJ1-2 and V is TRBV29-1; D gene ambiguous. V was pared by 4 bases and J by 5 bases, with 11 bases between. The CDR3 runs to 12 residues. Per germline, CDR1 SQVTM and CDR2 ANQGSEA. The CDR3: CSVAAEGYGYTF. The CDR3 DNA sequence: TGCAGCGTTGCGGCAGAAGGTTATGGCTACACCTTC. Full variable domain (rest looked up from reference TRBV29-1 and TRBJ1-2): SAVISQKPSRDICQRGTSLTIQCQVDSQVTMMFWYRQQPGQSLTLIATANQGSEATYESGFVIDKFPISRPNLTFSTLTVSNMSPEDSSIYLCSVAAEGYGYTFGSGTRLTVV.

This chain joins TRBV9 and TRBJ2-4; D gene uncertain. Germline values: CDR1 SGDLS, CDR2 YYNGEE. V was shortened by 0 bases and J by 6 bases, with 16 bases between the two germline ends. This CDR3 contains 16 residues. The CDR3 DNA sequence: TGTGCCAGCAGCGTAGCCGCCGCACCAGACTCAAACATTCAGTACTTC. Protein sequence: CASSVAAAPDSNIQYF.

The genes are TRBV6-1 and TRBJ2-3, with D perhaps TRBD1 (5 bases). Germline V gives CDR1 MNHNS, CDR2 SASEGT. The V and J ends lost 8 bases and 1 base respectively, with 10 bases between them. This CDR3 spans 13 amino acids. CDR3 in amino acids: CASCQGGTDTQYF. The CDR3 DNA reads TGTGCCAGCTGCCAGGGTGGCACAGATACGCAGTATTTT.

The chain carries TRBV29-1 and TRBJ2-3, with 12 bases that match TRBD2. The CDR3 totals 15 residues. Germline CDR1 SQVTM, CDR2 ANQGSEA. Trimming removed 4 bases from V and 0 bases from J; junction bases left unmatched: 2. This CDR3 is CSVVLAGGSTDTQYF. The CDR3 nucleotides read TGCAGCGTTGTGCTAGCGGGAGGGAGCACAGATACGCAGTATTTT.

CDR3 in amino acids: CASSSDTKNTEAFF. Here the CDR3 DNA reads TGTGCCAGCAGTTCGGACACGAAGAACACTGAAGCTTTCTTT. This chain uses TRBV6-6 with TRBJ1-1, with D maybe TRBD1 (5 bases). Per germline, CDR1 MNHNY and CDR2 SVGAGI (reference sequence). V lost 4 bases and J lost 1, with 10 bases in between. The CDR3 is made up of 14 amino acids.

V is TRBV5-5 and J is TRBJ2-7; 9 bases map to TRBD2. The ends lost 4 bases at V and 5 bases at J; junction bases unmatched: 16. The CDR3 extends over 17 amino acids. The germline CDR1 and CDR2 sequences are SGHKS and YYEKEE (reference sequence). This CDR3 is CASSQDPGGRASNEQYF. CDR3 nucleotides: TGTGCCAGCAGCCAAGACCCGGGCGGGAGGGCATCTAACGAGCAGTACTTC.

The chain employs TRBV6-6 and TRBJ1-3; no clear D. Deletions cut 4 bases from V and 2 bases from J, with 6 bases between. CDR3 length: 13 amino acids. Germline V gives CDR1 MNHNY, CDR2 SVGAGI (reference sequence). The CDR3 reads CASSWGPGNTIYF. The CDR3 coding sequence is TGTGCCAGCAGTTGGGGTCCTGGAAACACCATATATTTT.

The chain is built from TRBV6-6 and TRBJ2-7, with D possibly matching TRBD2 (5 bases). V lost 6 bases and J lost 0, with 12 bases in between. Germline CDR1 is MNHNY and CDR2 is SVGAGI (reference sequence). The length of the CDR3 is 14 residues. This CDR3 is CASRGSRGSYEQYF. The CDR3, as DNA: TGTGCCAGCAGAGGATCCCGGGGCTCCTACGAGCAGTACTTC.

The rearrangement uses TRBV5-1 and TRBJ2-7, with TRBD2 matching over 7 bases. This CDR3 region has 17 residues. With V trimmed by 4 bases and J by 0 bases, 13 bases remained unmatched. Germline values: CDR1 SGHRS, CDR2 YFSETQ. The CDR3 loop is CASSPGRGLVSSYEQYF. CDR3 sequence (DNA): TGCGCCAGCAGCCCGGGGAGGGGACTGGTTAGCTCCTACGAGCAGTACTTC.

The rearrangement links TRBV4-2 to TRBJ2-2, with D unclear. The germline V gene has CDR1 LGHNA and CDR2 YNFKEQ. The CDR3 loop spans 15 amino acids. The V end lost 4 bases, the J end lost 1 base, and 10 bases lay between the germline ends. This CDR3 reads CASSPITQNTGELFF. The CDR3 nucleotides read TGTGCCAGCAGCCCTATAACACAGAACACCGGGGAGCTGTTTTTT.

V and J are TRBV2 and TRBJ2-1; TRBD1 matches 7 bases. The CDR3 sequence is 14 residues long. Trimming removed 6 bases from V and 0 bases from J; junction bases left unmatched: 2. CDR1 is SNHLY and CDR2 is FYNNEI in the germline V gene. The CDR3 DNA reads TGTGCCAGCAGAGGGGACAGCTCCTACAATGAGCAGTTCTTC. It yields the protein CASRGDSSYNEQFF.

The V call is TRBV10-2, the J call TRBJ2-7, with TRBD2 as a possible D gene (5 bases). CDR1 and CDR2 from the germline V gene are WSHSY and SAAADI. The CDR3 has 14 amino acids. Trimming stripped 7 bases from V and 4 bases from J, with 17 bases between. The CDR3 here is CASTGLQGGYEQYF. Written as DNA, the CDR3 is TGCGCCAGCACTGGACTCCAAGGAGGTTACGAGCAGTACTTC.

The chain has TRBV7-9 and TRBJ2-2; D call uncertain. Germline V CDR1 and CDR2: SEHNR, FQNEAQ (reference sequence). Trimming took 4 bases from V and 4 from J, leaving 7 bases between them. This CDR3 is 13 amino acids long. CDR3 amino acids: CASSSPITGELFF. DNA for the CDR3: TGTGCCAGCAGCTCCCCCATCACCGGGGAGCTGTTTTTT.

V and J are TRBV6-6 and TRBJ2-1; no definite D call. CDR3 size: 14 residues. Trimming took off 7 bases at V and 1 base at J, with 11 bases between the two ends. Germline values: CDR1 MNHNY, CDR2 SVGAGI (reference sequence). The chain's CDR3 is CASTHTMSYNEQFF. The CDR3, as DNA: TGTGCCAGCACCCACACGATGTCCTACAATGAGCAGTTCTTC.

This clone was seen a single time. The rearrangement links TRBV11-3 to TRBJ2-7; 8 bases agree with TRBD2. This CDR3 has 14 residues. V gave up 5 bases and J gave up 6 bases; unmatched junction bases: 9. Germline loops: CDR1 SGHNT, CDR2 YENEEA. CDR3 protein: CASSPGRESTEQYF. The CDR3 DNA reads as TGTGCCAGCAGCCCCGGGAGGGAATCTACCGAGCAGTACTTC.

The V and J genes are TRBV28 and TRBJ2-1, with 7 bases identical to TRBD2. Per germline, CDR1 MDHEN and CDR2 SYDVKM. CDR3 length: 15 residues. The trim removed 2 bases at V and 4 bases at J, leaving 5 bases unmatched. Here the CDR3 DNA reads TGTGCCAGCAGTTTACCAAGCGGGACGTACAATGAGCAGTTCTTC. The encoded protein is CASSLPSGTYNEQFF.